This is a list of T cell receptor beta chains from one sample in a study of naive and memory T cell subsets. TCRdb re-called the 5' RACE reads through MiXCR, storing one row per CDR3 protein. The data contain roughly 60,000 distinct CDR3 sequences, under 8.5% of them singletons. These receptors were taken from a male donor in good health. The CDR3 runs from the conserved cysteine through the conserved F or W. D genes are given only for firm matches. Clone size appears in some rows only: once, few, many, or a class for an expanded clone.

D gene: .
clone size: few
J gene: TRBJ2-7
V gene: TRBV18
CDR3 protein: CASSPPGQTYEQYF
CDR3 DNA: TGTGCCAGCTCACCACCTGGACAGACTTACGAGCAGTACTTC

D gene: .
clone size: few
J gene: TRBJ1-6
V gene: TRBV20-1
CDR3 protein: CSARDSSRGYNSPLHF
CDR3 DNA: TGCAGTGCTAGAGATTCCTCCCGAGGATATAATTCACCCCTCCACTTT

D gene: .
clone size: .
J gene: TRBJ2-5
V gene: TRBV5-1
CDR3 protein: CAGNQETQYF
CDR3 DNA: TGCGCCGGGAACCAAGAGACCCAGTACTTC

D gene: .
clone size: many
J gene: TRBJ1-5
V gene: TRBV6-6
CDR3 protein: CASRGQTPDQPQHF
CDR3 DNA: TGTGCCAGCAGGGGACAAACGCCTGATCAGCCCCAGCATTTT

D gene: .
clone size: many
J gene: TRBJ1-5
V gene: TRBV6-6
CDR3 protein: CASASLGVQPQHF
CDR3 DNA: TGTGCCAGCGCCTCCCTGGGGGTACAGCCCCAGCATTTT

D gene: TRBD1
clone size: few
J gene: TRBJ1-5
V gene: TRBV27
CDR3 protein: CASSSSGGSLQPQHF
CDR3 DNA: TGTGCCAGCAGTTCCTCAGGGGGCAGTCTTCAGCCCCAGCATTTT

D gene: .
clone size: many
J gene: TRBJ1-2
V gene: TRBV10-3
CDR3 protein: CAITEGGYGYTF
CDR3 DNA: TGTGCCATCACCGAGGGGGGCTATGGCTACACCTTC

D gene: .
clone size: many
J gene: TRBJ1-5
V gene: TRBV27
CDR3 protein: CASSSDSNQPQHF
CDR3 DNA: TGTGCCAGCAGTTCGGATAGCAATCAGCCCCAGCATTTT

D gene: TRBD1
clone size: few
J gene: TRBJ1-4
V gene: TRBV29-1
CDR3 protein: CSAQNAPGQGVSGLFF
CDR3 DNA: TGCAGCGCCCAAAATGCACCGGGACAGGGCGTTTCGGGACTGTTTTTT

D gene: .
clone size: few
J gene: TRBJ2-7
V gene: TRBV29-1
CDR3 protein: CSARESYEQYF
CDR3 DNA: TGCAGCGCCCGGGAGTCCTACGAGCAGTACTTC

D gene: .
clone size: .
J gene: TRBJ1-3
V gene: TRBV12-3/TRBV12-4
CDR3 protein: CASIEQGGNTIYF
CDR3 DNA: TGTGCCAGCATCGAACAGGGAGGAAACACCATATATTTT

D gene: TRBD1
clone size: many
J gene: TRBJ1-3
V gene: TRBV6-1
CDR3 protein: CASSERTGAGASGNTIYF
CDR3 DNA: TGTGCCAGCAGTGAACGGACAGGGGCTGGTGCCTCTGGAAACACCATATATTTT

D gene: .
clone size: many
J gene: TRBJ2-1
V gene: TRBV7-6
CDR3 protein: CASSLESGYNEQFF
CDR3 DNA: TGTGCCAGCAGCTTAGAATCAGGGTACAATGAGCAGTTCTTC

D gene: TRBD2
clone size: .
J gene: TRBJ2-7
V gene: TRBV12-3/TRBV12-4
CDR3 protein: CASSPSGSNYEQYF
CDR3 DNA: TGTGCCAGCAGCCCTAGCGGGTCTAACTACGAGCAGTACTTC

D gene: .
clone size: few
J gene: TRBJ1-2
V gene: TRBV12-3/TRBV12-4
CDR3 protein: CASSDRDGPSLYGYTF
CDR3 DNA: TGTGCCAGCAGTGACCGGGACGGACCTTCCCTCTATGGCTACACCTTC

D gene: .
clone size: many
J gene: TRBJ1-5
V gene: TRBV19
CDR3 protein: CASSISGGNQPQHF
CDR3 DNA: TGTGCCAGTAGTATATCTGGGGGGAATCAGCCCCAGCATTTT

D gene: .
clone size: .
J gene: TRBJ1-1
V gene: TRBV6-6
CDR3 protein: CASSYTSMNTEAFF
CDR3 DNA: TGTGCCAGCAGTTACACAAGCATGAACACTGAAGCTTTCTTT

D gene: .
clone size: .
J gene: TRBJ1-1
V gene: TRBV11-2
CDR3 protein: CASSLDFPGAAPRAAFF
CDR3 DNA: TGTGCCAGCAGCTTAGATTTTCCCGGGGCTGCTCCCCGGGCAGCTTTCTTT

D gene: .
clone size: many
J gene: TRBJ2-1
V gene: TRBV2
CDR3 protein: CASSNKAENEQFF
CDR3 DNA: TGTGCCAGCAGTAACAAGGCAGAGAATGAGCAGTTCTTC

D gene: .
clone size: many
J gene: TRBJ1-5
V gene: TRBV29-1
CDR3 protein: CSVGGPGDNQPQHF
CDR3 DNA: TGCAGCGTTGGGGGTCCGGGGGACAATCAGCCCCAGCATTTT

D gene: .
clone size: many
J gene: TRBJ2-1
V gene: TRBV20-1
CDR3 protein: CSAYDRTFSYNEQFF
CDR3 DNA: TGCAGTGCTTACGACAGGACCTTCTCCTACAATGAGCAGTTCTTC

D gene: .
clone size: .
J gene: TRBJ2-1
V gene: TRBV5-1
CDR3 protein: CASSLGVPSRGEQFF
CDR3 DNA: TGCGCCAGCAGCTTGGGGGTACCATCTAGGGGTGAGCAGTTCTTC

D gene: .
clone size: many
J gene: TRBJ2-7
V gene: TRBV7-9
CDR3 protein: CASSLARGPVEQYF
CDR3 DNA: TGTGCCAGCAGCTTAGCCAGGGGACCAGTCGAGCAGTACTTC

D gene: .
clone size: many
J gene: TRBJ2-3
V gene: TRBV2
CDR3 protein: CASRPRGHSTDTQYF
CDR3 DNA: TGTGCCAGCCGCCCCAGGGGCCATAGCACAGATACGCAGTATTTT

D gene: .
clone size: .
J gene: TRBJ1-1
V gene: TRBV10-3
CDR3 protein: CAISGQPREAKGDTEAFF
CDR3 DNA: TGTGCCATCAGCGGACAGCCCAGGGAGGCGAAGGGGGACACTGAAGCTTTCTTT

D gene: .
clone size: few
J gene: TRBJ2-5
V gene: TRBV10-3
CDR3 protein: CAISEVQETQYF
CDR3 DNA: TGTGCCATCAGTGAGGTTCAAGAGACCCAGTACTTC

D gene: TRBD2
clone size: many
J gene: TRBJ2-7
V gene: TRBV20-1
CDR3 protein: CSARDPLAGGPYEQYF
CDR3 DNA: TGCAGTGCTAGAGATCCTCTGGCGGGAGGGCCATACGAGCAGTACTTC

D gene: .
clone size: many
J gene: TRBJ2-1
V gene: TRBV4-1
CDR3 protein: CASGGDLSYNEQFF
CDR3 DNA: TGCGCCAGCGGGGGCGACCTCTCCTACAATGAGCAGTTCTTC

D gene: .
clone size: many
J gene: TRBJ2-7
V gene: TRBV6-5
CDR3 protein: CASSSTWGTGEQYF
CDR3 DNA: TGTGCCAGCAGTTCAACGTGGGGCACGGGCGAGCAGTACTTC

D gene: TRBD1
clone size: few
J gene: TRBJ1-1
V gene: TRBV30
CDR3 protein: CAWSAAGTGGPRAFF
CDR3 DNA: TGTGCCTGGAGCGCGGCCGGGACAGGGGGACCTAGGGCTTTCTTT

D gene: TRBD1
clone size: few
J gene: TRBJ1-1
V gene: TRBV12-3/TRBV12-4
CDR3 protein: CASSVDRGNTEAFF
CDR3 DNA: TGTGCCAGCAGTGTCGACAGGGGGAACACTGAAGCTTTCTTT